A selection of T cell receptor beta chains follows, all from one sample in a study of identical twins. MiXCR was run by TCRdb on the 5' RACE reads, yielding one entry per CDR3 protein. Of around 490,000 distinct CDR3 sequences listed, around 20% are singletons. Separately, the same data were catalogued under a study of yellow fever vaccine responses in identical twins.

Material for sequencing was CD4+ T cells sorted from blood. Receptors were obtained from a woman aged 18 to 35 in good health. The CDR3 runs from the conserved cysteine through the conserved F or W. The order of the fields is clone size, D gene, V gene, J gene, CDR3 protein, CDR3 DNA. A D gene is named only where the DNA matches it firmly. Expanded clones get a size class; other rows say once, few or many, or leave the size out.

>.|TRBD2|TRBV10-1|TRBJ2-2
CASSHGTKNTGELFF
TGCGCCAGCAGCCACGGGACTAAAAACACCGGGGAGCTGTTTTTT
>.|.|TRBV5-1|TRBJ2-7
CASSSSQYEQYF
TGCGCCAGCAGCTCAAGTCAATACGAGCAGTACTTC
>once|TRBD1|TRBV12-3/TRBV12-4|TRBJ2-1
CASTPTGQGLESSYNEQFF
TGTGCCAGCACCCCTACGGGACAGGGACTTGAGTCCTCCTACAATGAGCAGTTCTTC
>few|.|TRBV25-1|TRBJ2-1
CASSDMVLSSYNEQFF
TGTGCCAGCAGTGATATGGTTTTAAGCTCCTACAATGAGCAGTTCTTC
>few|.|TRBV2|TRBJ2-1
CASSEGGYEQFF
TGTGCCAGCAGTGAAGGCGGGTATGAGCAGTTCTTC
>.|.|TRBV12-3/TRBV12-4|TRBJ2-3
CASSRKEGTDTQYF
TGTGCCAGCAGCCGCAAAGAGGGCACAGATACGCAGTATTTT
>few|.|TRBV6-1|TRBJ2-1
CASYHPGANEQFF
TGTGCCAGCTACCATCCAGGGGCCAATGAGCAGTTCTTC
>many|.|TRBV12-3/TRBV12-4|TRBJ2-2
CASSLGPSTGELFF
TGTGCCAGCAGTTTAGGCCCATCCACCGGGGAGCTGTTTTTT
>.|.|TRBV2|TRBJ2-2
CASKKDGDGELFF
TGTGCCAGCAAGAAGGACGGAGACGGGGAGCTGTTTTTT
>few|TRBD2|TRBV18|TRBJ2-1
CASSPSGVNEQFF
TGTGCCAGCTCACCCAGCGGGGTCAATGAGCAGTTCTTC
>once|.|TRBV2|TRBJ2-3
CASKFTSTDTQYF
TGTGCCAGCAAGTTTACTAGCACAGATACGCAGTATTTT
>.|.|TRBV5-1|TRBJ2-3
CASSSMGAVDTQYF
TGCGCCAGCAGCAGCATGGGGGCGGTGGATACGCAGTATTTT
>few|TRBD1|TRBV5-1|TRBJ1-6
CASSLIPGQGDSPLHF
TGCGCCAGCAGCTTGATACCCGGACAGGGCGATTCACCCCTCCACTTT
>few|TRBD1|TRBV5-1|TRBJ2-5
CASSSPGQGQETQYF
TGCGCCAGCAGCTCTCCGGGACAGGGACAAGAGACCCAGTACTTC
>few|.|TRBV7-3|TRBJ2-2
CASSPHRDSWELFF
TGTGCCAGCAGCCCACACCGGGACTCATGGGAGCTGTTTTTT
>.|TRBD2|TRBV10-3|TRBJ2-5
CAISAAPGLAGVKTQYF
TGTGCCATCAGTGCCGCCCCGGGACTAGCGGGAGTAAAGACCCAGTACTTC
>.|TRBD2|TRBV10-3|TRBJ2-1
CAISGTSDEQFF
TGTGCCATCAGTGGGACTAGCGATGAGCAGTTCTTC
>few|TRBD1|TRBV29-1|TRBJ2-2
CSVGSLTGRTGELFF
TGCAGCGTTGGAAGCTTGACAGGGCGGACCGGGGAGCTGTTTTTT
>.|.|TRBV10-3|TRBJ2-7
CAISIGIAENYEQYF
TGTGCCATCAGCATCGGTATCGCGGAGAACTACGAGCAGTACTTC
>.|TRBD2|TRBV7-8|TRBJ2-5
CASSLVGGGYQETQYF
TGTGCCAGCAGTCTAGTGGGCGGGGGATACCAAGAGACCCAGTACTTC
>few|.|TRBV4-2|TRBJ1-3
CASSLNGGSGNTIYF
TGTGCCAGCAGCCTAAATGGGGGATCAGGAAACACCATATATTTT
>.|.|TRBV20-1|TRBJ2-3
CSAVNNRDTQYF
TGCAGTGCCGTCAATAACAGGGATACGCAGTATTTT
>few|.|TRBV20-1|TRBJ2-3
CSARAGGATDTQYF
TGCAGTGCTAGAGCTGGGGGGGCCACAGATACGCAGTATTTT
>.|.|TRBV20-1|TRBJ1-6
CSAQGGSPLHF
TGCAGTGCCCAGGGTGGATCACCCCTCCACTTT
>few|.|TRBV4-1|TRBJ2-1
CASSQAGWSYNEQFF
TGCGCCAGCAGCCAAGCAGGGTGGTCCTACAATGAGCAGTTCTTC
>.|.|TRBV15|TRBJ2-1
CATSRGSGDEQFF
TGTGCCACCAGCAGGGGTTCAGGGGATGAGCAGTTCTTC
>.|.|TRBV5-5|TRBJ2-1
CASSLSAGNYNEQFF
TGTGCCAGCAGCTTGTCGGCAGGGAACTACAATGAGCAGTTCTTC
>few|TRBD2|TRBV5-1|TRBJ2-2
CASSDRTSGSIGELFF
TGCGCCAGCAGCGACAGGACTAGCGGGAGCATCGGGGAGCTGTTTTTT
>few|TRBD2|TRBV5-1|TRBJ2-3
CASSPRAGDTDTQYF
TGCGCCAGCAGCCCCCGAGCGGGGGACACAGATACGCAGTATTTT
>.|TRBD1|TRBV19|TRBJ1-2
CASSFTGQGFYTF
TGTGCCAGTAGTTTCACGGGACAGGGATTCTACACCTTC
>.|.|TRBV24-1|TRBJ2-3
CATSDSPGLGTDTQYF
TGTGCCACCAGTGATTCTCCGGGACTCGGCACAGATACGCAGTATTTT
>few|TRBD2|TRBV10-3|TRBJ2-1
CAINGLAGHNEQFF
TGTGCCATCAATGGACTAGCGGGCCACAATGAGCAGTTCTTC
>.|.|TRBV5-1|TRBJ1-1
CASSLQAGRGNTEAFF
TGCGCCAGCAGCTTGCAGGCCGGGAGGGGAAACACTGAAGCTTTCTTT